Listed below are T cell receptor beta chains from one sample, sequenced in a study of post-analysis software for immune sequencing data. TCRdb re-analysed the PCR reads in MiXCR, keeping a single row per CDR3 protein. The data contain approximately 260,000 distinct CDR3 sequences, 36% of them singletons. Sequenced material: blood. Source of these receptors: a girl aged 5 to 17 with multiple sclerosis. Each CDR3 is given with its conserved first and last residue. A D gene is named only where the DNA matches it firmly. Where a row states a size, it is once, few, many or the class of an expanded clone; other rows omit it.

TRBV7-2,16,TRBJ2-1,.,TRBD2,CAGSTTGRGGYNEQFF,TGTGCCGGCAGCACCACGGGACGGGGGGGCTACAATGAGCAGTTCTTC
TRBV5-1,16,TRBJ2-5,.,TRBD2,CASSLGGLAANNEQYF,TGCGCCAGCAGCTTGGGGGGACTAGCGGCCAACAATGAGCAGTACTTC
TRBV6-2/TRBV6-3,16,TRBJ1-1,.,TRBD1,CACRPPGQGPDTEAFF,TGTGCCTGCAGACCACCGGGACAGGGGCCGGACACTGAAGCTTTCTTT
TRBV14,17,TRBJ2-7,once,TRBD2,CASSQEGLAGSSYEQYF,TGTGCCAGCAGCCAAGAAGGACTAGCGGGAAGCTCCTACGAGCAGTACTTC
TRBV24-1,15,TRBJ2-1,many,TRBD2,CATSAGTSPNNEQFF,TGTGCCACCAGTGCCGGGACTAGCCCCAACAATGAGCAGTTCTTC
TRBV28,10,TRBJ2-1,many,.,CASSLSEQFF,TGTGCCAGCAGTTTAAGTGAGCAGTTCTTC
TRBV20-1,18,TRBJ2-1,many,TRBD2,CSASLGGWRGGVYNEQFF,TGCAGTGCTTCCCTGGGGGGGTGGCGGGGGGGAGTTTACAATGAGCAGTTCTTC
TRBV20-1,13,TRBJ2-3,.,TRBD1,CSARVQGVDTQYF,TGCAGTGCTAGAGTTCAGGGGGTAGATACGCAGTATTTT
TRBV12-3/TRBV12-4,15,TRBJ2-3,.,.,CASSWGGVSTDTQYF,TGTGCCAGCAGTTGGGGAGGAGTGAGCACAGATACGCAGTATTTT
TRBV12-3/TRBV12-4,15,TRBJ1-4,many,.,CASSLLRVGNEKLFF,TGTGCCAGCAGTTTACTCAGGGTTGGAAATGAAAAACTGTTTTTT
TRBV5-1,14,TRBJ2-7,many,.,CASSLEGGAYEQYF,TGCGCCAGCAGCCTGGAAGGGGGGGCCTACGAGCAGTACTTC
TRBV12-3/TRBV12-4,15,TRBJ2-1,many,TRBD2,CASRIPGLANNEQFF,TGTGCCAGCAGAATTCCGGGACTAGCTAACAATGAGCAGTTCTTC
TRBV12-3/TRBV12-4,13,TRBJ1-1,.,.,CASSPLRNTEAFF,TGTGCCAGCAGTCCACTTCGGAACACTGAAGCTTTCTTT
TRBV11-1,13,TRBJ2-1,.,.,CASSLGPLNEQFF,TGTGCCAGCAGCTTAGGGCCCCTCAATGAGCAGTTCTTC
TRBV20-1,15,TRBJ1-2,many,.,CSARDPRRGGYGYTF,TGCAGTGCTAGAGATCCCCGGAGGGGAGGCTATGGCTACACCTTC
TRBV6-6,14,TRBJ2-5,many,TRBD1,CASSYSGQGETQYF,TGTGCCAGCAGTTACTCCGGACAGGGGGAGACCCAGTACTTC
TRBV20-1,13,TRBJ2-3,.,.,CSATWELGDTQYF,TGCAGTGCTACGTGGGAGCTAGGAGATACGCAGTATTTT
TRBV5-1,14,TRBJ2-5,.,.,CASSLSEAGETQYF,TGCGCCAGCAGCTTGTCTGAGGCCGGGGAGACCCAGTACTTC
TRBV6-2/TRBV6-3,16,TRBJ2-1,many,TRBD2,CASSLSGRSSYNEQFF,TGTGCCAGCAGTTTAAGCGGGAGAAGCTCCTACAATGAGCAGTTCTTC
TRBV5-1,17,TRBJ2-3,many,TRBD2,CASSPRRGGGRGDTQYF,TGCGCCAGCAGCCCCCGGCGGGGCGGGGGGCGAGGAGATACGCAGTATTTT
TRBV20-1,13,TRBJ1-6,.,.,CSAAASGGSPLHF,TGCAGTGCTGCGGCCTCTGGCGGGAGTCCCCTCCACTTT
TRBV6-6,17,TRBJ2-1,.,TRBD2,CANSKTNGLAGYNEQFF,TGTGCCAACAGTAAAACCAATGGACTAGCGGGCTACAATGAGCAGTTCTTC
TRBV4-1,13,TRBJ2-7,.,.,CASSQELAYEQYF,TGCGCCAGCAGCCAAGAGCTAGCCTACGAGCAGTACTTC
TRBV12-3/TRBV12-4,17,TRBJ1-5,many,TRBD1,CASSLEARGQSNQPQHF,TGTGCCAGCAGTTTAGAAGCCAGGGGGCAAAGCAATCAGCCCCAGCATTTT
TRBV29-1,16,TRBJ2-7,many,TRBD2,CSVEDLRGGLAYEQYF,TGCAGCGTTGAAGATCTTCGCGGGGGGCTAGCCTACGAGCAGTACTTC
TRBV29-1,14,TRBJ2-3,many,TRBD1,CSGRDRGIGDTQYF,TGCAGCGGCCGGGACAGGGGAATCGGAGATACGCAGTATTTT
TRBV20-1,13,TRBJ2-1,few,.,CSASDRSYNEQFF,TGCAGTGCTAGCGACAGATCCTACAATGAGCAGTTCTTC
TRBV4-1,14,TRBJ2-2,few,.,CASSQDHHTGELFF,TGCGCCAGCAGCCAAGATCACCACACCGGGGAGCTGTTTTTT
TRBV29-1,12,TRBJ2-3,once,TRBD2,CSVEREVDTQYF,TGCAGCGTCGAGCGGGAGGTAGATACGCAGTATTTT
TRBV12-3/TRBV12-4,16,TRBJ1-2,many,.,CASSLSLTGVNYGYTF,TGTGCCAGCAGTTTATCCCTGACAGGAGTAAACTATGGCTACACCTTC
TRBV7-2,19,TRBJ2-3,many,TRBD2,CASSTPGTSGTLSTDTQYF,TGTGCCAGCAGCACACCCGGGACTAGCGGAACCCTTAGCACAGATACGCAGTATTTT
TRBV3-1,16,TRBJ1-2,.,.,CASSQAGTSRGGGYTF,TGTGCCAGCAGCCAAGCGGGAACGTCCAGGGGTGGGGGCTACACCTTC
TRBV3-1,16,TRBJ2-1,many,.,CASSQVARSSYNEQFF,TGTGCCAGCAGCCAAGTGGCTAGAAGTAGCTACAATGAGCAGTTCTTC
TRBV27,13,TRBJ2-5,.,.,CASTPPEEETQYF,TGTGCCAGCACCCCTCCAGAGGAGGAGACCCAGTACTTC
TRBV29-1,12,TRBJ1-1,many,.,CSAASGGTEAFF,TGCAGCGCAGCTTCGGGGGGCACTGAAGCTTTCTTT
TRBV24-1,15,TRBJ2-1,many,.,CATSEASPPAREQFF,TGTGCCACCAGCGAAGCGTCACCTCCGGCCCGTGAGCAGTTCTTC
TRBV28,15,TRBJ2-3,few,TRBD1,CASSYGQGNTDTQYF,TGTGCCAGCAGCTACGGACAGGGTAACACAGATACGCAGTATTTT
TRBV5-5,13,TRBJ2-7,.,TRBD1,CASSITGAYEQYF,TGTGCCAGCAGCATCACAGGGGCCTACGAGCAGTACTTC
TRBV24-1,13,TRBJ1-2,many,.,CATSDLTRTGYTF,TGTGCCACCAGTGATCTGACCCGGACAGGCTACACCTTC
TRBV5-6,16,TRBJ2-4,many,.,CASSVGAGVAKNIQYF,TGTGCCAGCAGCGTGGGGGCGGGGGTAGCCAAAAACATTCAGTACTTC
TRBV6-2/TRBV6-3,13,TRBJ2-1,many,.,CASSTGIYNEQFF,TGTGCCAGCAGTACCGGGATCTACAATGAGCAGTTCTTC
TRBV20-1,12,TRBJ1-1,.,TRBD1,CSARQGGTEAFF,TGCAGTGCTCGACAGGGTGGGACTGAAGCTTTCTTT
TRBV20-1,16,TRBJ2-2,.,TRBD2,CSARYGGGRGTGELFF,TGCAGTGCTAGATACGGCGGGGGGCGAGGCACCGGGGAGCTGTTTTTT
TRBV12-3/TRBV12-4,14,TRBJ1-5,few,.,CASSLEGGPQPQHF,TGTGCCAGCAGCCTCGAGGGGGGGCCTCAGCCCCAGCATTTT
TRBV6-6,12,TRBJ1-5,.,TRBD1,CACKQGDQPQHF,TGTGCCTGCAAACAGGGGGATCAGCCCCAGCATTTT